Each of the 6 T cell receptor beta chains below was sequenced from the same sample in a study of blood T cell repertoires in COVID-19. The method was immunoSEQ multiplex PCR; TCRdb's version includes in-frame clones alone and lacks a portion of them. Among some 180,000 clones listed, more than 75% were seen once. What was sequenced was PBMCs or T cells enriched from blood (not recorded which). The receptors originated from a man between 60 and 75 years old who had been exposed to COVID-19.

In its sample, this clone was seen a few times. The chain employs TRBV5-1 and TRBJ1-6, with 9 bases aligning to TRBD1. This CDR3 has 15 residues. The ends lost 4 bases at V and 6 bases at J; junction bases unmatched: 5. The germline V gene encodes CDR1 SGHRS and CDR2 YFSETQ. In DNA, the CDR3 is TGCGCCAGCAGCCCAGGGACAGGGAGTAATTCACCCCTCCACTTT. Translated: CASSPGTGSNSPLHF.

V and J are TRBV2 and TRBJ2-3, with TRBD2 matching over 10 bases. Losses at the gene ends were 6 bases for V and 4 bases for J; bases not matched to a gene: 10. This CDR3 is 16 amino acids long. Per germline, CDR1 SNHLY and CDR2 FYNNEI. The CDR3 spells CASSLNSGRRPDTQYF. CDR3 sequence (DNA): TGTGCCAGCAGCCTGAATAGCGGGAGGAGGCCAGATACGCAGTATTTT.

The genes are TRBV9 and TRBJ1-5; 8 bases are shared with TRBD1. Germline values: CDR1 SGDLS, CDR2 YYNGEE. V was pared by 2 bases and J by 1 base, with 5 bases of the junction left unmatched. The CDR3 loop spans 16 amino acids. The CDR3 region is CASSVDRVGSNQPQHF. The CDR3 DNA reads as TGTGCCAGCAGCGTGGACAGGGTCGGAAGCAATCAGCCCCAGCATTTT.

In DNA form, the CDR3 reads TGTGCCAGCAGCTTGGCGGGTACCTCCTCGGGCAATGAGCAGTTCTTC. Residues: CASSLAGTSSGNEQFF. The chain couples TRBV7-3 to TRBJ2-1; D may be TRBD2 (5 bases). The germline V and J ends were trimmed by 3 bases and 6 bases, with 18 bases remaining between them. The germline CDR1 and CDR2 sequences are SGHTA and FQGTGA. This CDR3 contains 16 residues.

The gene calls are TRBV5-1 and TRBJ1-5; 9 nucleotides align to TRBD1. CDR1 and CDR2 from the germline V gene are SGHRS and YFSETQ. V shed 4 bases, J shed 5 bases, and the junction held 4 bases outside the gene matches. This CDR3 region has 14 residues. CDR3 in amino acids: CASSVDRGDQPQHF. CDR3 nucleotides: TGCGCCAGCAGCGTGGACAGGGGCGATCAGCCCCAGCATTTT.

V usage is TRBV5-1 and J usage is TRBJ1-2; 9 bases are shared with TRBD1. Germline V gene data show CDR1 as SGHRS and CDR2 as YFSETQ. The trim removed 3 bases at V and 2 bases at J, leaving 5 bases unmatched. The CDR3 runs to 15 residues. CDR3 coding DNA: TGCGCCAGCAGCTCCATGGGGACAGGGAACTATGGCTACACCTTC. It translates to CASSSMGTGNYGYTF.